This TCR beta chain was documented in a study of T cell responses to AZD1222 COVID-19 vaccine. Findings and caveats of the study: Clonal diversity was possibly underestimated; the donors were predominantly white British and more often female. All repertoire sampling was performed exclusively after the peak T cell response. Only six people who got AZD1222 tested seropositive at baseline.

TCRdb keeps only in-frame clones here, not all; method: immunoSEQ multiplex PCR. The table has 140,000 or so clones, 85% to 95% seen once. Of note for this clone: Its matching antigen is unknown.

The V gene lost 2 bases and the J gene lost 1 base, with 23 bases spanning the gap. This CDR3 comprises 20 residues. Looked up from germline, CDR1 is MGHRA and CDR2 is YSYEKL. The sample in question was peripheral blood, obtained after recovery from COVID-19. The chain recombines TRBV4-1 with TRBJ2-2; D not certain. The clonotype was recovered from an adult who had recovered from COVID-19. Here the CDR3 reads CASSQIQPKNLDGNTGELFF. The CDR3 nucleotides are TGCGCCAGCAGCCAAATTCAGCCGAAAAATTTAGACGGGAACACCGGGGAGCTGTTTTTT.